The T cell receptor (beta chain) under discussion was sequenced for a study of shared clonotypes between healthy human individuals. CDR1 and CDR2 from the germline V gene are MDHEN and SYDVKM. V shed 11 bases and J shed 1 base, with 12 bases lying between them. The CDR3 consists of 14 residues. In the original processing: Filtering differed since immunoSEQ provided only junctions, with no quality scores. Clones were read by immunoSEQ multiplex PCR, and TCRdb kept only the in-frame ones, dropping some. D and trimming come from the DNA, and the V and J calls and clone size come from that table. The sample contains a few hundred thousand clones, around 81% of which appear only once. This clone has at least ten counts. The sample holds other DNA sequences that translate to the same CDR3.

This chain uses TRBV28 with TRBJ2-6, with D perhaps TRBD1 (5 bases). Sample: PBMCs. The origin of this receptor is a woman aged 40 to 50 in good health. Some clones in this sample may be carry-over from other donors' samples. The CDR3 protein is CAVQETSGANVLTF. In nucleotides, the CDR3 is TGTGCCGTACAGGAGACTTCTGGGGCCAACGTCCTGACTTTC.